What follows are 21 T cell receptor beta chains derived from one specimen sequenced in a study of cytomegalovirus exposure and HLA in healthy donors. The primer mix had 60 Vbeta and 13 Jbeta primers. Here immunoSEQ multiplex PCR was the method, and the copy in TCRdb shows in-frame clones only, minus some. Of some 150,000 clones in the sample, about 70% were seen once. Material for sequencing was PBMCs. These receptor sequences come from a man between 60 and 75 years old in good health and CMV-seronegative.

This clone was found a few times. DNA of the CDR3: TGTGCCAGCAGTTACACGACTAGCGCCACAGATACGCAGTATTTT. This codes for CASSYTTSATDTQYF. The chain uses TRBV6-5 and TRBJ2-3; 8 nucleotides match TRBD2. This CDR3 is built from 15 residues. In germline, CDR1 is MNHEY, CDR2 SVGAGI. V lost 2 bases and J lost 2; bases outside the gene matches: 3.

The V and J genes are TRBV5-1 and TRBJ2-2, with TRBD2 matching over 13 bases. The V gene end was trimmed by 3 bases and the J gene end by 9 bases; junction bases not matched to a gene: 8. From germline, CDR1 is SGHRS and CDR2 YFSETQ. The CDR3 loop spans 16 amino acids. The CDR3 coding sequence is TGCGCCAGCAGCTCTGAACTAGCGGGAGGGAGAAGGGAGCTGTTTTTT. This gives the protein CASSSELAGGRRELFF.

The chain is built from TRBV5-1 and TRBJ2-3, with D possibly matching TRBD1 (6 bases). CDR3 length: 15 amino acids. V was cut by 0 bases and J by 2 bases, with 10 bases left in between. CDR1 is SGHRS and CDR2 is YFSETQ in the germline V gene. The CDR3 DNA reads TGCGCCAGCAGCTTGGCCGGGACAAACACAGATACGCAGTATTTT. It yields the protein CASSLAGTNTDTQYF.

This sequence joins TRBV5-1 and TRBJ2-5; 13 bases line up with TRBD2. The CDR3 is 16 amino acids. V shed 0 bases and J 4 bases; nucleotides not matched to a gene: 3. Germline lookup yields CDR1 SGHRS and CDR2 YFSETQ. The CDR3 DNA sequence: TGCGCCAGCAGCTTGGGGACTAGCGGGAGAGGAGAGACCCAGTACTTC. Protein product: CASSLGTSGRGETQYF.

This chain uses TRBV28 with TRBJ1-2; possible D gene TRBD1, 5 bases. The CDR3 has 16 residues. V lost 7 bases, J lost 4 bases, and 22 bases lay in between. Germline CDR1 MDHEN, CDR2 SYDVKM. In nucleotides, the CDR3 is TGTGCCAGCATAGGGTCCAAGGGGAACTATTTCTATGGCTACACCTTC. Amino acid sequence: CASIGSKGNYFYGYTF.

The rearrangement links TRBV30 to TRBJ1-4, with 9 bases that match TRBD1. CDR1 is GTSNPN, CDR2 SVGIG, per germline (reference sequence). The CDR3 spans 14 residues. The V segment lost 7 bases and the J segment 0 bases; nucleotides outside the gene matches: 3. Here the CDR3 DNA reads TGTGCCTTGGGACAGGGAGCAACTAATGAAAAACTGTTTTTT. It encodes CALGQGATNEKLFF. The complete variable domain, with remaining parts taken from reference TRBV30 and TRBJ1-4, reads SQTIHQWPATLVQPVGSPLSLECTVEGTSNPNLYWYRQAAGRGLQLLFYSVGIGQISSEVPQNLSASRPQDRQFILSSKKLLLSDSGFYLCALGQGATNEKLFFGSGTQLSVL.

This chain uses TRBV7-2 with TRBJ2-3; 7 bases map to TRBD2. CDR3 length: 13 residues. Germline loops: CDR1 SGHTA, CDR2 FQGNSA. V shed 2 bases and J 4 bases; nucleotides not matched to a gene: 0. CDR3 loop: CASSLTSADTQYF. The CDR3 nucleotides read TGTGCCAGCAGCTTAACTAGCGCAGATACGCAGTATTTT.

The chain uses TRBV5-1 and TRBJ2-7; TRBD1 matches 9 bases. Germline assignment: CDR1 SGHRS and CDR2 YFSETQ. With 0 bases clipped from V and 3 bases from J, the junction kept 1 base outside the gene matches. The CDR3 loop spans 14 amino acids. CDR3 DNA sequence: TGCGCCAGCAGCTTGGTGGGACAGGGCTACGAGCAGTACTTC. Amino acids: CASSLVGQGYEQYF.

This clone showed up just a few times. The chain has TRBV5-1 and TRBJ1-1; weak D call: TRBD1 (5 bases). The germline V gene has CDR1 SGHRS and CDR2 YFSETQ. The CDR3 is made up of 14 amino acids. V gave up 0 bases and J gave up 0 bases, with 6 bases separating them. In DNA, the CDR3 is TGCGCCAGCAGCTTGGCAGGGATGAACACTGAAGCTTTCTTT. As protein: CASSLAGMNTEAFF. Supplemented by reference TRBV5-1 and TRBJ1-1, the full variable domain reads KAGVTQTPRYLIKTRGQQVTLSCSPISGHRSVSWYQQTPGQGLQFLFEYFSETQRNKGNFPGRFSGRQFSNSRSEMNVSTLELGDSALYLCASSLAGMNTEAFFGQGTRLTVV.

The gene calls are TRBV9 and TRBJ2-7, with 7 bases fitting TRBD1. J was trimmed by 2 bases and V by 1 base; bases with no gene match: 12. Germline CDR1 reads SGDLS; CDR2 reads YYNGEE. This CDR3 spans 17 amino acids. CDR3 in DNA: TGTGCCAGCAGCGTACATCCAGGGGACAGTCTTACCTACGAGCAGTACTTC. Protein sequence: CASSVHPGDSLTYEQYF.

V usage is TRBV15 and J usage is TRBJ2-1; no clear D gene. The V end lost 0 bases, the J end lost 11 bases, and 17 bases lay between the germline ends. Germline V gene data show CDR1 as LNHNV and CDR2 as YYDKDF (reference sequence). This CDR3 has 15 amino acids. CDR3 coding DNA: TGTGCCACCAGCAGAGATTCCCTAGGAACCACTCAGCAGTTCTTC. It yields the protein CATSRDSLGTTQQFF.

This chain connects TRBV7-2 to TRBJ2-5; D is possibly TRBD1 (6 bases). CDR3 length: 15 residues. V was cut by 5 bases and J by 4 bases, with 17 bases left in between. Germline V lookup: CDR1 SGHTA, CDR2 FQGNSA. In nucleotides, the CDR3 is TGTGCCAGCAGCATTACAGGGAGTCTGGGAGAGACCCAGTACTTC. It yields the protein CASSITGSLGETQYF.

The chain couples TRBV27 to TRBJ1-3; D gene unclear. The germline V gene has CDR1 MNHEY and CDR2 SMNVEV (reference sequence). The CDR3 has 12 residues. Trimming cost V 6 bases and J 3 bases, with 6 bases left between them. The CDR3 is CASSGYGNTIYF. The CDR3 DNA sequence: TGTGCCAGCAGCGGGTATGGAAACACCATATATTTT.

The chain joins TRBV7-6 to TRBJ2-5; 12 nucleotides align to TRBD2. V shed 6 bases and J 4 bases; nucleotides not matched to a gene: 9. CDR3 length equals 16 residues. Germline V gene sequence: CDR1 SGHVS, CDR2 FNYEAQ. CDR3 sequence reads: CASSRVTSGRGETQYF. The CDR3 DNA reads as TGTGCCAGCAGTCGGGTGACTAGCGGGAGAGGAGAGACCCAGTACTTC.

The chain employs TRBV28 and TRBJ1-2, with 9 bases identical to TRBD1. The CDR3 extends over 16 amino acids. Germline CDR1 and CDR2: MDHEN and SYDVKM. With 4 bases clipped from V and 3 bases from J, the junction kept 9 bases outside the gene matches. The CDR3 sequence is CASSSTGDRVDYGYTF. Written as DNA, the CDR3 is TGTGCCAGCAGTTCAACAGGGGACAGGGTCGACTATGGCTACACCTTC.

The chain uses TRBV15 and TRBJ2-5; 10 bases are a match to TRBD2. The CDR3 has 16 amino acids. CDR1 and CDR2 from the germline V gene are LNHNV and YYDKDF (reference sequence). V trimming: 5 bases; J trimming: 4 bases; junction bases outside the gene matches: 10. The CDR3 DNA is TGTGCCACCAGCGAGAGACTAGCGGGTGCCAGAGAGACCCAGTACTTC. Translation: CATSERLAGARETQYF.

The chain links TRBV12-5 to TRBJ1-1; possible D gene TRBD1, 6 bases. CDR1 is LGHNT, CDR2 FRNRAP, per germline. The V end was cut by 2 bases, the J end by 4 bases, with 8 bases between. This CDR3 region has 13 residues. The CDR3 spells CASGLIGGTEAFF. The CDR3 DNA sequence: TGTGCTAGTGGTTTGATAGGGGGCACTGAAGCTTTCTTT.

This sequence joins TRBV19 and TRBJ1-2; D is unclear. Germline CDR1 LNHDA, CDR2 SQIVND (reference sequence). CDR3 length equals 14 residues. Trimming took 4 bases from V and 2 from J, leaving 11 bases between them. The CDR3 sequence is CASSTPTTNYGYTF. The CDR3 DNA sequence: TGTGCCAGTAGTACCCCAACGACAAACTATGGCTACACCTTC.

The chain carries TRBV10-3 and TRBJ2-2, with 8 bases matching TRBD1. The CDR3 is made up of 15 amino acids. Per the germline V gene, CDR1 is ENHRY and CDR2 is SYGVKD. J lost 5 bases, V lost 7 bases, and 9 bases had no gene match. Here the CDR3 reads CAITPGGTRTGELFF. CDR3 bases: TGTGCCATCACTCCAGGGGGCACGAGGACCGGGGAGCTGTTTTTT.

V is TRBV9 and J is TRBJ2-2; D is perhaps TRBD2 (7 bases). Germline V CDR1 and CDR2: SGDLS, YYNGEE. V shed 0 bases and J shed 5 bases, with 11 bases lying between them. The CDR3 consists of 15 residues. The CDR3 nucleotides read TGTGCCAGCAGCGTAGGCGGGGGCGGGACCGGGGAGCTGTTTTTT. It codes for CASSVGGGGTGELFF.

V and J are TRBV9 and TRBJ2-2; possibly TRBD2 for D (6 bases). V shed 0 bases and J shed 4 bases, with 13 bases lying between them. The CDR3 is 16 residues long. CDR1 and CDR2 (germline): SGDLS, YYNGEE. The CDR3: CASSVGFGRSTGELFF. DNA of the CDR3: TGTGCCAGCAGCGTAGGGTTCGGGAGAAGCACCGGGGAGCTGTTTTTT. Full variable domain (outside the CDR3, taken from reference TRBV9 and TRBJ2-2): DSGVTQTPKHLITATGQRVTLRCSPRSGDLSVYWYQQSLDQGLQFLIQYYNGEERAKGNILERFSAQQFPDLHSELNLSSLELGDSALYFCASSVGFGRSTGELFFGEGSRLTVL.